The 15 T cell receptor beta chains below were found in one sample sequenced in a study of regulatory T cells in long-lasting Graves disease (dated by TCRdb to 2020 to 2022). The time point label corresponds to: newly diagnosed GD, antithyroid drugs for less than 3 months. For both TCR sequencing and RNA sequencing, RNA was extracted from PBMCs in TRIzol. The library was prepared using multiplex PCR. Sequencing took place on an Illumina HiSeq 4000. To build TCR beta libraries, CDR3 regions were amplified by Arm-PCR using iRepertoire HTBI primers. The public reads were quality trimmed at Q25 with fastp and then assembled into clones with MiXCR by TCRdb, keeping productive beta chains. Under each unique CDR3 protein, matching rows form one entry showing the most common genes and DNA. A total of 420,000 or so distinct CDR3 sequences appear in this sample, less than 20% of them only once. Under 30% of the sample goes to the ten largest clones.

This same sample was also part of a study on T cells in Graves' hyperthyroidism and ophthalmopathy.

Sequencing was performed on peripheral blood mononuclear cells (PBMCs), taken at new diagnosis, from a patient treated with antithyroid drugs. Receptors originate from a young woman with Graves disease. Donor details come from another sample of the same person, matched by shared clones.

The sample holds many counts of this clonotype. The chain's CDR3 is CSARAIAGEGEQYF. The CDR3 bases are TGCAGTGCTAGGGCGATAGCGGGAGAGGGCGAGCAGTACTTC. This rearrangement joins TRBV20-1 to TRBJ2-7, with 9 bases identical to TRBD2. Germline trimming cut 3 bases from V and 6 bases from J; bases unmatched to any gene: 9. CDR3 length equals 14 residues. Germline CDR1 is DFQATT and CDR2 is SNEGSKA (reference sequence).

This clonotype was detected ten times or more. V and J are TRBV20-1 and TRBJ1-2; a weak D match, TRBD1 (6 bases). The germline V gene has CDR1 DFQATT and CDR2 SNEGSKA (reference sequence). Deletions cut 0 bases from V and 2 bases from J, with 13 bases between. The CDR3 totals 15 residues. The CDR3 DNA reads TGCAGTGCTAGAGATCACGGGGGCCAGAACTATGGCTACACCTTC. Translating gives CSARDHGGQNYGYTF.

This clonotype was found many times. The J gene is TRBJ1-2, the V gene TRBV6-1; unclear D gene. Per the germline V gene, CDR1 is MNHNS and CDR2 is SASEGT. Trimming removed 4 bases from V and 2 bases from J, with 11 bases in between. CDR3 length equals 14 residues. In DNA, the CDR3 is TGTGCCAGCAGTGCCGGTATTTCAAACTATGGCTACACCTTC. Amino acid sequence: CASSAGISNYGYTF.

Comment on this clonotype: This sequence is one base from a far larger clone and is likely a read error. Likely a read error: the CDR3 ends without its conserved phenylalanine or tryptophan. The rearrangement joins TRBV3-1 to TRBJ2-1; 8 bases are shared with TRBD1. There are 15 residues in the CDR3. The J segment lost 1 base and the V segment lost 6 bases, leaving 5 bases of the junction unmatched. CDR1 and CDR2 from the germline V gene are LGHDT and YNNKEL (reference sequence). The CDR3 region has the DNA TGTGCCAGCAGTGACACAGGGGGATCCTACAATGAGCAGTTCCTC. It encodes CASSDTGGSYNEQFL.

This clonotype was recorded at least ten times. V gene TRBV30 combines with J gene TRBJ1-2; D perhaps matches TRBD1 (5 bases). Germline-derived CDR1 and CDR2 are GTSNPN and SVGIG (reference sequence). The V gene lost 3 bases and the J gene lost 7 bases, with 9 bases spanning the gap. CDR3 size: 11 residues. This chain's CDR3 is CAWSPGGGYTF. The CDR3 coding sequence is TGTGCCTGGAGCCCCGGGGGTGGCTACACCTTC.

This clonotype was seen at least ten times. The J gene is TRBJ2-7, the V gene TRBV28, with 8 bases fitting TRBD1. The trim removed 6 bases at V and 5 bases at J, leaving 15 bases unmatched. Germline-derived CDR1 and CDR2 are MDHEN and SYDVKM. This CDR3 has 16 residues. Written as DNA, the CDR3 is TGTGCCAGCAGGTTTAGGTCCCTGGACAGGGTCCACGAGCAGTACTTC. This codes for CASRFRSLDRVHEQYF. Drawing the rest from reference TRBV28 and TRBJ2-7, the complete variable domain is DVKVTQSSRYLVKRTGEKVFLECVQDMDHENMFWYRQDPGLGLRLIYFSYDVKMKEKGDIPEGYSVSREKKERFSLILESASTNQTSMYLCASRFRSLDRVHEQYFGPGTRLTVT.

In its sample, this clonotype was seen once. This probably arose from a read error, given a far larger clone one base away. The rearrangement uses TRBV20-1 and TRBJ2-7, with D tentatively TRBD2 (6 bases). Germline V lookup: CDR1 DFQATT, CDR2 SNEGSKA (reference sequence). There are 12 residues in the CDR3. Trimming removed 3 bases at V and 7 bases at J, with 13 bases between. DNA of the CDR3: TGCAGTGCTAGCGGACTATACAATGAGCAGTACTTC. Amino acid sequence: CSASGLYNEQYF.

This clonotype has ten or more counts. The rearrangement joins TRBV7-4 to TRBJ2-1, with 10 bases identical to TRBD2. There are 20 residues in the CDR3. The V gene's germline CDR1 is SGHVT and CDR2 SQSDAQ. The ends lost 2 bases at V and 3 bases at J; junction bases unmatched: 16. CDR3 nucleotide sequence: TGTGCCAGCAGCTTACCCCCTAGCGGGAGTTCGTTTTCTTGCTACAATGAGCAGTTCTTC. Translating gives CASSLPPSGSSFSCYNEQFF.

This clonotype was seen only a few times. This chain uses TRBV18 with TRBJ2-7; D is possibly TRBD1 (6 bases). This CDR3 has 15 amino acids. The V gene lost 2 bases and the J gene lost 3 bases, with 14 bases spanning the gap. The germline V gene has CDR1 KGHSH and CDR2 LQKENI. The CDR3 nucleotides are TGTGCCAGCTCACCAATGGCAGGGGACCACTACGAGCAGTACTTC. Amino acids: CASSPMAGDHYEQYF.

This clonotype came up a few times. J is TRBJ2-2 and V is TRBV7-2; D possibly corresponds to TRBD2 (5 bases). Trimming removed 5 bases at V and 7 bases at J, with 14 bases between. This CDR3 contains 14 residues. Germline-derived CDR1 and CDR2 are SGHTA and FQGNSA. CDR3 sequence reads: CASSLILAFGELFF. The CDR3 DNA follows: TGTGCCAGCAGCCTCATCCTAGCTTTCGGGGAGCTGTTTTTT. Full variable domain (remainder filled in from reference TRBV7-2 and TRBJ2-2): GAGVSQSPSNKVTEKGKDVELRCDPISGHTALYWYRQSLGQGLEFLIYFQGNSAPDKSGLPSDRFSAERTGGSVSTLTIQRTQQEDSAVYLCASSLILAFGELFFGEGSRLTVL.

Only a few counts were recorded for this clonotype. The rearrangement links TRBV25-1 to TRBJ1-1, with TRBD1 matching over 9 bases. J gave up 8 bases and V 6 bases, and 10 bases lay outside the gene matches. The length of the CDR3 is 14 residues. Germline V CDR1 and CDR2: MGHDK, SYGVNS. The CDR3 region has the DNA TGTGCCAGCAGCACTACCGGGACAGGGTCGGAAGCTTTCTTT. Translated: CASSTTGTGSEAFF.

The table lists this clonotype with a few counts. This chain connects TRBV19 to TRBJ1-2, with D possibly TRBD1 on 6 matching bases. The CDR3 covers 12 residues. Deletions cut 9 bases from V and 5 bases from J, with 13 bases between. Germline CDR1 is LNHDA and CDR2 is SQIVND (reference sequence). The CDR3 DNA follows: TGTGCCAGCGCCTGGACAGAATATGGCTACACCTTC. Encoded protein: CASAWTEYGYTF.

CDR3 nucleotide sequence: TGTGCCACCAGTGATTTGTCGGGGCGAGCGCAGTATTTT. This translates into CATSDLSGRAQYF. This chain joins TRBV24-1 and TRBJ2-3; D could derive from TRBD1 or TRBD2 (5 bases each). From germline, CDR1 is KGHDR and CDR2 SFDVKD. V lost 0 bases and J 10 bases, leaving 10 bases between the germline ends. The CDR3 is 13 amino acids.

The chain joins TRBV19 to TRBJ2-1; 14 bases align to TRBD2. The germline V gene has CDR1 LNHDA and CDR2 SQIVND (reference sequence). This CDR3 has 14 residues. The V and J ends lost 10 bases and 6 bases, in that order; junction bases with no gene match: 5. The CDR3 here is CATAGLAGANEQFF. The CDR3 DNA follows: TGTGCCACCGCGGGACTAGCGGGAGCCAATGAGCAGTTCTTC.

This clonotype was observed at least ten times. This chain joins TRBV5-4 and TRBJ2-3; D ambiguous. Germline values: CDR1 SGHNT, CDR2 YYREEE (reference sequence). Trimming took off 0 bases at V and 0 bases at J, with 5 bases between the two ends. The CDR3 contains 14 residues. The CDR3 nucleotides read TGTGCCAGCAGCTTGGCTACAAGCACAGATACGCAGTATTTT. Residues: CASSLATSTDTQYF.